This is a list of T cell receptor beta chains from one sample in a study of response to subunit inactivated influenza vaccine. Via MiXCR, TCRdb re-called the RT-PCR reads, giving one row per CDR3 protein. This table has 500,000 to 600,000 distinct CDR3 sequences, approximately 12% appearing once. This specimen was PBMCs from blood, taken on the day of vaccination. These receptors were taken from a man aged 50 to 60 who received an inactivated influenza vaccine. CDR3s include the opening cysteine and the closing phenylalanine or tryptophan. Each record gives: V gene, CDR3 length, CDR3 protein.

V: TRBV6-2/TRBV6-3
length: 13
CDR3: CASRNLANYEQYF

V: TRBV5-4
length: 14
CDR3: CASSKDRGLPTQYF

V: TRBV10-3
length: 16
CDR3: CAISALDSSGANVLTF

V: TRBV6-2/TRBV6-3
length: 18
CDR3: CASSPNIPGRGGSYEQFF

V: TRBV5-1
length: 13
CDR3: CASSLDVGTEAFF

V: TRBV20-1
length: 12
CDR3: CSARKSHTEAFF

V: TRBV12-3/TRBV12-4
length: 14
CDR3: CASSFAGQNTEAFF

V: TRBV24-1
length: 18
CDR3: CATSESGTSGIRTDTQYF

V: TRBV5-1
length: 13
CDR3: CASSEGRNSPLHF

V: TRBV15
length: 15
CDR3: CATSRGTGTYNEQFF